These T cell receptor beta chains were read from a single sample in a study of control samples from healthy donors and cancer patients. The data were produced by immunoSEQ multiplex PCR, yet TCRdb's version contains in-frame clones alone and is incomplete. The sample holds under 200,000 clones, around 91% seen once. Sequencing input: blood. These TCRs come from a woman under 40 in good health. The CDR3 runs from the conserved cysteine through the conserved F or W.

j_call,v_call,cdr3_aa
TRBJ2-1,TRBV11-3,CASSLIGSGRANEQFF
TRBJ2-5,TRBV12-3/TRBV12-4,CASSFGAQETQYF
TRBJ2-5,TRBV29-1,CSLLTSGLSQETQYF
TRBJ2-4,TRBV11-2,CASSLVQYVGQGQNIQYF
TRBJ2-1,TRBV6-5,CASSPPTGAYNEQFF
TRBJ1-4,TRBV7-9,CASSLEQLNEKLFF
TRBJ1-1,TRBV27,CASGSGLNTEAFF
TRBJ1-2,TRBV19,CASISEGLDYGYTF
TRBJ1-5,TRBV5-1,CASSLSPGSDQPQHF
TRBJ1-2,TRBV7-9,CASSLGRDRGGYTF
TRBJ1-1,TRBV28,CASTHGGASGTEAFF
TRBJ1-6,TRBV7-8,CASSLVTNNSPLHF
TRBJ1-1,TRBV9,CASSPLRDRGTEAFF
TRBJ2-3,TRBV1,CTSSQGEREVGTDTQYF
TRBJ1-1,TRBV27,CASRFLQGNTEAFF
TRBJ2-1,TRBV7-9,CASSPHRGGNEQFF
TRBJ2-1,TRBV6-2/TRBV6-3,CASSPGGSSYNEQFF
TRBJ2-1,TRBV6-1,CASSEVTGSGNEQFF
TRBJ1-1,TRBV7-9,CASSLGTGRNTEAFF
TRBJ1-3,TRBV7-9,CASSFAGAGNTIYF
TRBJ1-2,TRBV12-3/TRBV12-4,CASSDSWNGYTF
TRBJ2-1,TRBV5-1,CASSLVTSGRYNEQFF
TRBJ1-1,TRBV19,CASRLNQGSTEAFF
TRBJ1-3,TRBV10-3,CAISEAGASSGNTIYF
TRBJ2-1,TRBV28,CASSLLWEDEQFF
TRBJ1-5,TRBV19,CASSNQGHQPQHF
TRBJ1-1,TRBV28,CASIKDGTEAFF
TRBJ1-5,TRBV5-1,CASSLGSPTGVRNQPQHF
TRBJ1-6,TRBV5-1,CASSLEGAHNSPLHF
TRBJ1-2,TRBV7-2,CASSRTGGNYGYTF
TRBJ2-1,TRBV19,CASTIGEYNEQFF
TRBJ2-7,TRBV2,CASSRDRGRYEQYF
TRBJ1-5,TRBV28,CASKFPGTGNQPQHF
TRBJ2-3,TRBV2,CASISDRGGRTDTQYF
TRBJ1-3,TRBV9,CASSNRGFSGNTIYF
TRBJ2-7,TRBV7-2,CASSYLRTGLGEQYF
TRBJ2-7,TRBV27,CASNTGLAGGEQYF
TRBJ2-3,TRBV11-2,CASSLTGARTDTQYF
TRBJ1-3,TRBV5-6,CASSFTIGNTIYF
TRBJ2-1,TRBV6-6,CASSTLQGNNEQFF
TRBJ1-1,TRBV19,CASSIYGNTEAFF
TRBJ2-2,TRBV19,CASSWSGTNTGELFF
TRBJ1-2,TRBV6-1,CASSGGTGGEVSGYTF
TRBJ2-1,TRBV7-8,CASSLSLAYNEQFF
TRBJ2-5,TRBV4-1,CASSQGQGRETQYF
TRBJ1-1,TRBV14,CASSRQGWGNTEAFF
TRBJ2-1,TRBV19,CASIQREAHNEQFF
TRBJ1-5,TRBV29-1,CSVSTGSHQPQHF
TRBJ2-7,TRBV28,CASSPMNEQYF
TRBJ2-2,TRBV27,CASTPSASRRNTGELFF
TRBJ1-4,TRBV5-8,CASSFYSNEKLFF
TRBJ2-7,TRBV19,CASSIGASYEQYF
TRBJ1-2,TRBV6-5,CASRTAGNYGYTF
TRBJ1-6,TRBV3-1/TRBV3-2,CASSQEVYNSPLHF
TRBJ1-1,TRBV10-3,CAAGQQNTEAFF
TRBJ1-4,TRBV3-1/TRBV3-2,CASSQEMRIGEKLFF
TRBJ1-1,TRBV5-4,CASSLGGGGTEAFF
TRBJ2-7,TRBV12-5,CASGLVSGQGFEQYF
TRBJ2-1,TRBV11-1,CASSFSNEQFF
TRBJ1-2,TRBV7-6,CASSLGEGEYGYTF